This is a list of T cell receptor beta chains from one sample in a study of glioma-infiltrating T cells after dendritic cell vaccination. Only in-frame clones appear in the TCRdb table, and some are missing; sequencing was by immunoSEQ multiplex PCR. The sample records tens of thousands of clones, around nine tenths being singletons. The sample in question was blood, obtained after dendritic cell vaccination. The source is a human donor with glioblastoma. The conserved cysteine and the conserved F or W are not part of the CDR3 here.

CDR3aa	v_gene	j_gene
ASSLNRGEQY	TRBV5-1	TRBJ2-3
ASSRDSYSNQPQH	TRBV6-1	TRBJ1-5
ASSEGRATGNTIY	TRBV6-1	TRBJ1-3
ASSYSSDSYNEQF	TRBV6-5	TRBJ2-1
ATSREYVSGWGEQY	TRBV15	TRBJ2-7
ASARDRGYEQY	TRBV6-4	TRBJ2-7
ASSLGIGETQY	TRBV6-6	TRBJ2-5
ASSQGMDEQY	TRBV7-2	TRBJ2-7
ASSFAGGQYNEQF	TRBV5-4	TRBJ2-1
ASSLRGSAYYEQY	TRBV27	TRBJ2-7
ASSAWDSPNYGYT	TRBV27	TRBJ1-2
ASSSRDRGDTEAF	TRBV6-1	TRBJ1-1
ASSSRDTYNEQF	TRBV9	TRBJ2-1
ASSPGRQGRYEQY	TRBV19	TRBJ2-7
AWSLHSREQY	TRBV30	TRBJ2-7
ASSASYRVTNYGYT	TRBV7-9	TRBJ1-2
ASSTRQGGEGYT	TRBV7-9	TRBJ1-2